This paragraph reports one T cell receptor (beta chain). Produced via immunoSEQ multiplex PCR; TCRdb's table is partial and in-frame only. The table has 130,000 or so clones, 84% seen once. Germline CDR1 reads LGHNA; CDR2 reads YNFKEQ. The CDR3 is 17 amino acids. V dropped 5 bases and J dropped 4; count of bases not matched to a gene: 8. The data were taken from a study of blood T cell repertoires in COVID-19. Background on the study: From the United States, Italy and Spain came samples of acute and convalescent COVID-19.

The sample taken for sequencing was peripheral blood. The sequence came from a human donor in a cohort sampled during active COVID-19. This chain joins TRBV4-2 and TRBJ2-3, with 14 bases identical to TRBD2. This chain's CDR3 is CASSSRLAGGGADTQYF. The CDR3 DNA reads TGTGCCAGCAGCTCTCGACTAGCGGGGGGGGGAGCAGATACGCAGTATTTT.